This T cell receptor beta chain appears in the sequencing data of a study of cytomegalovirus exposure and HLA in healthy donors (dated by TCRdb to about 2017). About the investigation overall: An earlier analysis of several hundred of the donors reported 276 Gb of sequence data and about 120 million unique TCR beta sequences obtained from some 200 million T cells. To decide whether each TCR beta V gene segment behaved as functional or pseudogenic, an earlier analysis of nearly 600 of the donors relied on high-throughput TCR beta sequencing. A later genetic analysis took genome-wide SNP genotypes for about 65% of the 666 donors and used that subset as a discovery cohort. The study aimed to test whether cataloging public T cell receptors could reveal signatures of past pathogen exposure. Along with the roughly 700-subject first cohort, a separate validation cohort of more than 90 different subjects was used. To study patterns of TCR occurrence, a later analysis re-analyzed previously published TCR beta repertoires from under 750 donors and added high-resolution HLA genotyping. The number of donors typed differed by locus, with roughly 629-640 for A, B, C, DRB1 and DQB1, around 500 for DQA1, about 610 for DPA1, and under 490 for DPB1. Among approximately 370 genotyped donors of the cohort, an average of roughly 230,000 unique TCR beta nucleotide sequences was sequenced per donor, of which about 19% were non-productive. HLA typing covered class I and class II loci at four-digit resolution. Because of strong linkage in the cohort, 5 or 6 DR-DQ haplotypes were treated as single units for association and clustering. Every repertoire in the discovery cohort had been generated on one and the same sequencing platform. To predict cytomegalovirus infection status, the study combined high-throughput TCR immunosequencing, statistical association of individual TCRs with disease status, and machine learning. About 280 gigabases of sequencing data and around 90 million unique TCR sequences made up an early release that covered 640 HLA-typed donors. Among the approximately 400 genotyped donors, approximately 81% belonged to the genetic ancestry cluster associated with self-reported Caucasian donors. Rather than using new phenotypic data, the later analysis identified candidate immune exposures from TCR beta sequences and from how often those sequences occurred across donors. The T cell repertoires of several hundred subjects were profiled by immunosequencing and related to cytomegalovirus serostatus. Donor age, sex, ethnicity and CMV serostatus were compiled alongside the repertoire data. Study-level results and caveats: In both the original and validation cohorts, the classifier was reported to diagnose cytomegalovirus status with high specificity and sensitivity. While some public TCRs were present in many individuals, most TCR sequences turned up only very rarely across donors. A total of around 150 TCR beta chains were listed by the study as associated with cytomegalovirus. According to a later genetic analysis, donors in an Asian-associated ancestry cluster had fewer N-insertions in productive TCRs than the approximately 650-donor mean. The 87-base-pair reads could not distinguish some IMGT-functional V segments, including TRBV6-2 and TRBV6-3, so those segments were excluded. Fewer than 20 rarely observed V segments, including chromosome 9 orphons, were excluded from the earlier analysis of some 590 of the donors because counts were too low. Several of the top co-occurrence clusters appeared to be linked to parvovirus B19, influenza, CMV and Epstein-Barr virus, according to a later analysis. Linkage disequilibrium might explain the correlated functional status among segregating V segments, but an unknown experimental factor could not be ruled out. A group of highly shared sequence variants was considered likely to be a technical artifact of the sequencing pipeline. A later analysis found that most CMV-associated TCR beta chains appeared HLA-restricted, with HLA associations seemingly driven largely by CMV exposure. The authors suggested that the approach could potentially be extended to other disease states and immunological phenotypes. At a false discovery rate of 0.05, a later analysis linked some 18,000 TCR beta sequences to specific HLA alleles. Roughly uniform sequencing depth across donors was assumed in presence/absence analyses, although this assumption may not hold. In vitro tests confirmed that a few of the cytomegalovirus-associated TCR beta chains recognize cytomegalovirus antigens. A further reported finding was that TCR beta sequences accurately predicted the HLA-A and HLA-B alleles for most subjects in the first cohort. An association between a missense DCLRE1C variant and V-gene and J-gene trimming of TCR beta chains was found in a later genetic analysis and replicated in an independent cohort. The cohort was sequenced for TCR beta chains only, and without alpha or paired-chain data the features that could be detected were limited. When HLA alleles, especially DR and DQ, strongly co-occurred, attributing TCR associations to individual alleles was difficult. Because HLA typing was missing for some donors at each locus, association tests included only the typed subset. Immune exposure information for the cohort was limited to CMV serostatus. In a later analysis, HLA-associated TCR beta chains showed more clonal expansion and lower generation probabilities than non-associated chains that were equally common. A later analysis found that TCR association rates varied across HLA loci, with DRB1 alleles showing the most associated TCRs and HLA-C alleles the fewest. In an earlier analysis of approximately 590 of the donors, most TCR beta V segments were observed in productive rearrangements about 87% or about 30% of the time, broadly matching IMGT annotations.

As for this clone: The antigen this receptor binds is unknown. No qualities accompany the bases; no much larger clone lies one base away.

The cohort consisted of 666 healthy bone marrow donors. At the time of sampling, every cohort member was nominally healthy, though immune exposures that went unrecorded were likely present. The donor tested CMV seropositive and was one of the 289 seropositive cohort members. Each donor provided a peripheral blood sample, and peripheral blood mononuclear cells were used for TCR beta sequencing. The Qiagen DNeasy Blood Extraction Kit was used to extract genomic DNA from the blood cell samples. CDR1 and CDR2 are read off the germline V gene as SGDLS and YYNGEE. The V end gives up 3 bases and the J end 6 bases, leaving 7 bases in the junction not matched to a gene. Inclusive of the bounding cysteine and phenylalanine, the CDR3 is 14 residues long. Only the CDR3 portion is preserved as DNA: 42 bases, with reading frame beginning at the first base. The method was the immunoSEQ multiplex PCR assay. A mixture of 60 forward primers for TCR Vbeta segments and 13 reverse primers for TCR Jbeta segments was used in the multiplex PCR. A multiplex PCR assay on genomic DNA amplified the CDR3 region of rearranged TCR beta genes. The Illumina HiSeq System was used to sequence the amplified TCR beta libraries as 87-base-pair reads. The paper's data handling went like this. A later analysis tallied roughly 76 million unique TCR beta chains across the 640 or so repertoires, and 10 million to 11 million of those chains were shared by two or more donors. Raw reads were error-corrected and collapsed into unique sequences with a nearest-neighbor algorithm that merged closely related sequences to remove PCR and sequencing errors. To assign V, D and J gene segments, CDR3 sequences were aligned to IMGT reference sequences. For a sequence to be retained, at least a six-nucleotide match to both a V gene segment and a J gene segment was required. Rearrangements were classified as productive when the CDR3 lacked stop codons and remained in frame with V and J, and all other rearrangements were classified as non-productive. Following IMGT convention, CDR3 was defined as the stretch from the second conserved V-encoded cysteine up to the conserved J-encoded phenylalanine. The earlier analysis of around 640 of the donors excluded sequences that lacked an unambiguous match to a single V gene segment. In an earlier analysis of 587 of the donors, V segments were called functional above 56.7% productive rearrangements and were called segregating when the between-donor standard deviation exceeded 5%. A statistical classification framework was built to diagnose cytomegalovirus status from the catalog of TCR beta chain sequences. In a later analysis, TCR nucleotide sequences were compared against IMGT/GENE-DB human TR gene sequences so that V and J genes could be assigned. The TCRdist pipeline was used in a later analysis to assign CDR3 sequences and most-parsimonious VDJ recombination scenarios. In a later analysis, every TCR beta chain was defined by the combination of its CDR3 amino acid sequence and its V-gene family, and reads without a unique V-gene family were dropped. As a way to deal with suspected cross-contamination and a sequencing artifact, a later analysis dropped roughly 620 nucleotide sequences that were highly shared and had low generation probability. In a later analysis, a clonal expansion index was calculated for each public chain from normalized within-repertoire ranks of inferred template counts. In a later analysis, generation probabilities were computed with a VDJ recombination model fitted to out-of-frame rearrangements, and the resulting probabilities were checked against IGoR. Hypergeometric tests were used in a later analysis to score TCR-TCR, TCR-HLA and TCR-CMV co-occurrence, with a repertoire-size bias correction applied to the TCR pairs. False discovery rates were estimated in a later analysis by permuting HLA or CMV assignments 20 times. In a later analysis, co-occurring TCRs were grouped using DBSCAN, with TCRdist sequence similarity added in when clustering inside HLA-allele-positive subsets. Co-occurrence clustering excluded repertoires with fewer than 30,000 or more than 120,000 public chains, plus five with anomalous nucleotide sharing. Imported from immuneACCESS, the table was reduced by TCRdb to in-frame sequences with V and J called. These copies leave out some clones; in studies compared against another copy, an unresolved V gene accounts for under half, and the cause of the remainder is not known. V, J and clone size were drawn from that table, and D and trimming were deduced from the DNA. The sample table holds about 87,000 clones, of which under 80% were seen once. The top ten constitute about 22% of the sample.

The specimen sequenced was PBMCs. The sequence derives from a man aged 25-40 years in good health and CMV-seropositive. This chain joins TRBV9 to TRBJ2-7; the junction holds 9 bases that match TRBD1. The CDR3 corresponds to CASSARTGVGEQYF. The bases are TGTGCCAGCAGCGCCCGGACAGGGGTGGGCGAGCAGTACTTC.